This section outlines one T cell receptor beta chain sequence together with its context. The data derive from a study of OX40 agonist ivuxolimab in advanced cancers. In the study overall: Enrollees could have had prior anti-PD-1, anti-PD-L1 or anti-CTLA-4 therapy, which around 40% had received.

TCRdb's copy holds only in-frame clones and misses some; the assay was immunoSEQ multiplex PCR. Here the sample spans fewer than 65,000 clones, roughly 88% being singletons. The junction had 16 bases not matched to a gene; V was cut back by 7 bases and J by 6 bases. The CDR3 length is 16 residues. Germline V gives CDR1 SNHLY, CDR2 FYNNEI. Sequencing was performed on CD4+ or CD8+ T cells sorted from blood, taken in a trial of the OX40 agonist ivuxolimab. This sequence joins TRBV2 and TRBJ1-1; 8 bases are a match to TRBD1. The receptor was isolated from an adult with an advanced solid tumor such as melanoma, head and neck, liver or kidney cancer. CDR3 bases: TGTGCCAGCACTACCGGACAGGGAGGGACGAGGGCTGAAGCTTTCTTT. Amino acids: CASTTGQGGTRAEAFF.